The present T cell receptor beta chain was sequenced within a study of blood T cell repertoires in COVID-19. Across the study: Sources were T cells, B-cell-depleted T cells, or PBMCs; the material itself was cDNA or gDNA.

CDR1 and CDR2 (germline): LGHDT, YNNKEL (reference sequence). This CDR3 comprises 17 residues. V was clipped by 4 bases and J by 2 bases; unmatched bases: 7. This table comes from immunoSEQ multiplex PCR, and its TCRdb copy is limited to in-frame clones, with some not included. The data contain around 200,000 clones, approximately 90% of them singletons. This clonotype originated in a man aged 35 to 55 with acute or convalescent COVID-19. V and J are TRBV3-1 (or the pseudogene TRBV3-2) and TRBJ2-3; TRBD2 matches 12 bases. Material: peripheral blood. The CDR3 DNA is TGTGCCAGCAGCCGTCTAGCGGGGGGGCAGATCACAGATACGCAGTATTTT. It codes for CASSRLAGGQITDTQYF.